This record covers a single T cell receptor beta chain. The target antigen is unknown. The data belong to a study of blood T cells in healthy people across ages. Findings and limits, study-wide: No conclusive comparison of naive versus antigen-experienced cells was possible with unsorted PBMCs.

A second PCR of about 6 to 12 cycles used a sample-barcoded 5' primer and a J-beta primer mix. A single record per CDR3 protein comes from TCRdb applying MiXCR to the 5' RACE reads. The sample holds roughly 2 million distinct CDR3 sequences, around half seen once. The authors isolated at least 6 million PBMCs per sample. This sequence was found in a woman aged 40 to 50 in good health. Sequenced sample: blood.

The CDR3 loop is CASTYLGITDTQYF. DNA for the CDR3: TGTGCCAGCACATATCTGGGGATAACAGATACGCAGTATTTT. The chain couples TRBV6-1 to TRBJ2-3; D is unresolved. The V gene lost 7 bases and the J gene lost 3 bases, with 14 bases spanning the gap. Germline-derived CDR1 and CDR2 are MNHNS and SASEGT. The CDR3 covers 14 residues.